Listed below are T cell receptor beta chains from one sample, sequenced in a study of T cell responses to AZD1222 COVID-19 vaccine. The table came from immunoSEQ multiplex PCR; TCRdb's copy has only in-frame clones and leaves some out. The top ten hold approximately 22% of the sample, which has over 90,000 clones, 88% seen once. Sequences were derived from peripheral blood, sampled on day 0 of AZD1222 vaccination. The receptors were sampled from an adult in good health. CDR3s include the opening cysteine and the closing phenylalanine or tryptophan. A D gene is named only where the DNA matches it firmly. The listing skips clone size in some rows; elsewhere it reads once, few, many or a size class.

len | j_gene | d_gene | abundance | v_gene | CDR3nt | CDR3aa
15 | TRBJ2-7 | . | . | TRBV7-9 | TGTGCCAGCAGCTTAGGCGGGCCCCGCTCCTACGAGCAGTACTTC | CASSLGGPRSYEQYF
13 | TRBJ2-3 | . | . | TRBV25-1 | TGTGCCAGCAGTGGGGGGTTCACAGATACGCAGTATTTT | CASSGGFTDTQYF
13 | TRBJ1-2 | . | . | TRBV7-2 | TGTGCCAGCAGCTTAGTTTCGGGGGAAGGCTACACCTTC | CASSLVSGEGYTF
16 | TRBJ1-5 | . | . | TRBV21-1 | TGTGCCAGCAGCGGTAATTGGACAGCCCGCAATCAGCCCCAGCATTTT | CASSGNWTARNQPQHF
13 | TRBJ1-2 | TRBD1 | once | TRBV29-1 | TGCAGCGTTGGAACCGGGACAGGGGTAGGCTACACCTTC | CSVGTGTGVGYTF
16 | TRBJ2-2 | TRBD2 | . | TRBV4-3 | TGCGCCAGCAGCCAAGATCCGGGGGGGTACACCGGGGAGCTGTTTTTT | CASSQDPGGYTGELFF
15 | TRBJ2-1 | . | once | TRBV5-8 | TGTGCCAGCAGCGTCGACAGCTTCTCCTACAATGAGCAGTTCTTC | CASSVDSFSYNEQFF
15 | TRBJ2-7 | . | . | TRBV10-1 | TGCGCCAGCAGTGAGTCCGGCGGGAACTCCTACGAGCAGTACTTC | CASSESGGNSYEQYF
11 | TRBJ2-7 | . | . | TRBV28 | TGTGCCAGCAGTCCCGGGTACGAGCAGTACTTC | CASSPGYEQYF
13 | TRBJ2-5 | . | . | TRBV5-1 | TGCGCCAGCACCAGTAGCGGCCAAGAGACCCAGTACTTC | CASTSSGQETQYF
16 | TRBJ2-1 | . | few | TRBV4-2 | TGTGCCAGCAGCCAAGATAAACTCGGGATCCGCGATGAGCAGTTCTTC | CASSQDKLGIRDEQFF
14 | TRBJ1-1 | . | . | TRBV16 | TGTGCCAGCAGCCTCAGGAAGAGGAACACTGAAGCTTTCTTT | CASSLRKRNTEAFF
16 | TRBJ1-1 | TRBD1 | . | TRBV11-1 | TGTGCCAGCAGCAAACTTACTTCGACAGGGCACACTGAAGCTTTCTTT | CASSKLTSTGHTEAFF
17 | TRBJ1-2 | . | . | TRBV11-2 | TGTGCCAGCAGCTTAGAGTCAGGGAACCCGCCAGGGTATGGCTACACCTTC | CASSLESGNPPGYGYTF
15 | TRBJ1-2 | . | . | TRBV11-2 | TGTGCCAGCAGCTTAGATCAGGGGCTTGCGGATGGCTACACCTTC | CASSLDQGLADGYTF
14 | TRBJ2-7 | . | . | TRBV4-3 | TGCGCCAGCAGCCAGTCCTATGGGGTTTACGAGCAGTACTTC | CASSQSYGVYEQYF
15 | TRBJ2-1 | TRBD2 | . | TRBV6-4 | TGTGCCAGCAGTGACTCGGGGGAGGGCGGCAATGAGCAGTTCTTC | CASSDSGEGGNEQFF
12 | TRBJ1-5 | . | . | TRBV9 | TGTGCCAGCAGCTCCTCCACGGGGCCCCAGCATTTT | CASSSSTGPQHF
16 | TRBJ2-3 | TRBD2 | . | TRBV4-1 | TGCGCCAGCAGCCCGGGGACTAGCGGGGGGGCAGATACGCAGTATTTT | CASSPGTSGGADTQYF
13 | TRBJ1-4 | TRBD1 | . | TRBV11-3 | TGTGCCAGCAGCCGGGACAGGGGTGAAAAACTGTTTTTT | CASSRDRGEKLFF
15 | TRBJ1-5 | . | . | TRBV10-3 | TGTGCCAGCAAGGCGGGTCTAGGGGCCGATCAGCCCCAGCATTTT | CASKAGLGADQPQHF
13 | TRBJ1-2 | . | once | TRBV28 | TGTGCCAGCACAAACCCGGGGTTGTATGGCTACACCTTC | CASTNPGLYGYTF
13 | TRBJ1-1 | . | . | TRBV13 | TGTGCCAGCAGCTTTGGACGCGGCACTGAAGCTTTCTTT | CASSFGRGTEAFF
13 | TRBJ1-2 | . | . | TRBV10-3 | TGTGCCATCTTAAAACAGGGTAACTATGGCTACACCTTC | CAILKQGNYGYTF
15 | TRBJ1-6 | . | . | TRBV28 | TGTGCCAGCAGCTGGCTCAGGGGAGGTAATTCACCCCTCCACTTT | CASSWLRGGNSPLHF
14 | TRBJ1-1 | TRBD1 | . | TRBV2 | TGTGCCAGCAGTGGACAGGGGATGAACACTGAAGCTTTCTTT | CASSGQGMNTEAFF
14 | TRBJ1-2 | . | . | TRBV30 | TGTGCCTGGAGCCGAGGGGAAGCTAACTATGGCTACACCTTC | CAWSRGEANYGYTF
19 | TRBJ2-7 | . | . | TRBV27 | TGTGCCAGCAGTCATCATAGAGGGCGGGACAGCCCTTCACGGAGGGAGCAGTACTTC | CASSHHRGRDSPSRREQYF
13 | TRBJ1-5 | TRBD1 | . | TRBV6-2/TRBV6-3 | TGTGCCAGCAGTCCGGACAGGGGGCAGCCCCAGCATTTT | CASSPDRGQPQHF
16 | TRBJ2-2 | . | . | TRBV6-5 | TGTGCCAGCAGTTACTCATCGGCAGGGCTGGGCGGGGAGCTGTTTTTT | CASSYSSAGLGGELFF
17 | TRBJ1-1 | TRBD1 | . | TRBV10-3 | TGTGCCATTTCATCAGTGCGGGGACAGGGGGAAAACACTGAAGCTTTCTTT | CAISSVRGQGENTEAFF
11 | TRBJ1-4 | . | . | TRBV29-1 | TGCAGCGGAAATTCTAATGAAAAACTGTTTTTT | CSGNSNEKLFF
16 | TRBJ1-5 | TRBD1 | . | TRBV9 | TGTGCCAGCAGCGCAGGGGGGACAGGGTGGGGTCAGCCCCAGCATTTT | CASSAGGTGWGQPQHF
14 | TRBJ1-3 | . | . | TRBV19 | TGTGCCAGTAGACGTGACACAGATGGAAACACCATATATTTT | CASRRDTDGNTIYF
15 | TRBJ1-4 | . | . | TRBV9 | TGTGCCAGCAGCGTAGAGAGGGGAACTAATGAAAAACTGTTTTTT | CASSVERGTNEKLFF